Below are 7 T cell receptor beta chains sequenced from a single sample in a study of blood T cell repertoires in COVID-19. The repertoire was sequenced with immunoSEQ multiplex PCR; TCRdb's copy has only in-frame clones and lacks some. The data contain roughly 87,000 clones, over 80% of them singletons. Sequenced sample: peripheral blood. The source is a woman aged 70-85 years with acute or convalescent COVID-19.

This chain links TRBV14 with TRBJ1-2; D unclear. Germline loops: CDR1 SGHDN, CDR2 FVKESK. Between the trimmed V and J ends, which lost 0 bases and 7 bases, there was a span of 9 bases. CDR3 size: 13 residues. In DNA form, the CDR3 reads TGTGCCAGCAGCCAAGATACCAGGTTTGGCTACACCTTC. The encoded protein is CASSQDTRFGYTF. Filled out from reference TRBV14 and TRBJ1-2, the complete variable domain reads EAGVTQFPSHSVIEKGQTVTLRCDPISGHDNLYWYRRVMGKEIKFLLHFVKESKQDESGMPNNRFLAERTGGTYSTLKVQPAELEDSGVYFCASSQDTRFGYTFGSGTRLTVV.

The chain links TRBV27 to TRBJ2-1; 12 nucleotides agree with TRBD2. V gave up 6 bases and J gave up 9 bases; unmatched junction bases: 12. CDR3 length: 16 amino acids. Looked up from germline, CDR1 is MNHEY and CDR2 is SMNVEV (reference sequence). The CDR3 is CASRRTSGTAFSEQFF. The CDR3 DNA reads TGTGCCAGCAGGAGGACTAGCGGGACGGCTTTCTCTGAGCAGTTCTTC.

Note on this clone: The germline gene is not matched at one end of the junction; a read error may be the cause. The same CDR3 can be traced to other DNA sequences in this sample. V usage is TRBV29-1 and J usage is TRBJ2-2, with a tentative D call TRBD2 (5 bases). The CDR3 sequence is 13 residues long. CDR1 and CDR2 (germline): SQVTM, ANQGSEA. The CDR3 region has the DNA TGCAGCGCTTTCCTAGCAAACACCGGAGAGCTGTTTTTT. Residues: CSAFLANTGELFF.

The rearrangement links TRBV5-1 to TRBJ2-2; D gene ambiguous. The CDR3 extends over 13 amino acids. Trimming pared 1 base from V and 1 base from J, leaving 2 bases between. The germline CDR1 and CDR2 sequences are SGHRS and YFSETQ. The CDR3 sequence: CASSLRNTGELFF. The CDR3 region has the DNA TGCGCCAGCAGCTTGCGGAACACCGGGGAGCTGTTTTTT.

This chain joins TRBV10-1 and TRBJ2-1, with TRBD2 as a possible D gene (5 bases). Trimming left V 5 bases short and J 3 bases short, with 5 bases between. Germline CDR1 WNHNN, CDR2 SYGVQD (reference sequence). The CDR3 is 12 residues long. As DNA, the CDR3 is TGCGCCAGCAGTCGGGACTACAATGAGCAGTTCTTC. Its protein product is CASSRDYNEQFF.

The CDR3 coding sequence is TGTGCCAGCAGCTTACGAACTAGCGGGGGTTTCCAAGAGACCCAGTACTTC. Translated: CASSLRTSGGFQETQYF. The chain links TRBV11-2 to TRBJ2-5; TRBD2 aligns across 11 bases. Germline values: CDR1 SGHAT, CDR2 FQNNGV. CDR3 length: 17 amino acids. V was pared by 2 bases and J by 1 base, with 6 bases of the junction left unmatched.

This chain uses TRBV2 with TRBJ2-5; 8 nucleotides match TRBD1. This CDR3 is built from 12 residues. V gave up 8 bases and J gave up 4 bases; unmatched junction bases: 3. Germline V gene data show CDR1 as SNHLY and CDR2 as FYNNEI. The CDR3 DNA reads TGTGCCAGCGGGGGGACAGGAGAGACCCAGTACTTC. This gives the protein CASGGTGETQYF. Variable domain in full (rest from reference TRBV2 and TRBJ2-5): EPEVTQTPSHQVTQMGQEVILRCVPISNHLYFYWYRQILGQKVEFLVSFYNNEISEKSEIFDDQFSVERPDGSNFTLKIRSTKLEDSAMYFCASGGTGETQYFGPGTRLLVL.